This passage covers 14 T cell receptor beta chains from one sample sequenced in a study of cytomegalovirus exposure and HLA in healthy donors. The PCR ran on 60 Vbeta and 13 Jbeta primers. Here immunoSEQ multiplex PCR was the method, and the copy in TCRdb shows in-frame clones only, minus some. This sample's table has around 60,000 clones. The sequenced sample consisted of PBMCs. Source of these receptors: a woman aged 18-29 years in good health and CMV-seronegative.

V is TRBV5-1 and J is TRBJ2-5; TRBD1 agrees at 9 bases. V shed 3 bases, J shed 5 bases, and the junction held 8 bases outside the gene matches. From germline, CDR1 is SGHRS and CDR2 YFSETQ. CDR3 size: 15 residues. This chain's CDR3 is CASSWSGTGYETQYF. The CDR3 DNA reads as TGCGCCAGCAGCTGGAGCGGGACAGGGTATGAGACCCAGTACTTC.

The genes are TRBV7-6 and TRBJ1-3, with D perhaps TRBD1 (5 bases). Germline V gives CDR1 SGHVS, CDR2 FNYEAQ. Trimming pared 5 bases from V and 7 bases from J, leaving 12 bases between. This CDR3 has 13 residues. The CDR3 is CASSTWGENTIYF. DNA for the CDR3: TGTGCCAGCAGCACATGGGGCGAGAACACCATATATTTT.

V usage is TRBV25-1 and J usage is TRBJ2-7; the D gene is possibly TRBD2 (7 bases). Looked up from germline, CDR1 is MGHDK and CDR2 is SYGVNS. V lost 7 bases, J lost 5 bases, and 21 bases lay in between. This CDR3 region has 15 residues. CDR3 in DNA: TGTGCCAGCACCGCCGTGGCGGGAGAGGGGGACGAGCAGTACTTC. This sequence encodes CASTAVAGEGDEQYF.

The chain uses TRBV30 and TRBJ1-2; 7 bases are a match to TRBD1. The V gene's germline CDR1 is GTSNPN and CDR2 SVGIG (reference sequence). Trimming took 3 bases from V and 4 from J; bases not matched to a gene: 2. CDR3 length equals 12 residues. The CDR3 bases are TGTGCCTGGAGCTACAGGGGCTATGGCTACACCTTC. This codes for CAWSYRGYGYTF.

The rearrangement joins TRBV25-1 to TRBJ2-1; 9 bases are a match to TRBD2. J was trimmed by 7 bases and V by 1 base; bases with no gene match: 5. The CDR3 is made up of 15 amino acids. From germline, CDR1 is MGHDK and CDR2 SYGVNS. The CDR3 here is CASSESSGIRNEQFF. The CDR3 DNA is TGTGCCAGCAGTGAATCTAGCGGGATCAGGAATGAGCAGTTCTTC. Variable domain in full (rest from reference TRBV25-1 and TRBJ2-1): EADIYQTPRYLVIGTGKKITLECSQTMGHDKMYWYQQDPGMELHLIHYSYGVNSTEKGDLSSESTVSRIRTEHFPLTLESARPSHTSQYLCASSESSGIRNEQFFGPGTRLTVL.

V and J are TRBV2 and TRBJ1-1; no firm D call. The germline gives CDR1 SNHLY, CDR2 FYNNEI. V dropped 8 bases and J dropped 6 bases, with 13 bases sitting between them. CDR3 length equals 12 residues. As DNA, the CDR3 is TGTGCCAGCGGGTTATACGGGGCTGAAGCTTTCTTT. Its translation is CASGLYGAEAFF. The entire variable domain, with the rest obtained from reference TRBV2 and TRBJ1-1, is as follows: EPEVTQTPSHQVTQMGQEVILRCVPISNHLYFYWYRQILGQKVEFLVSFYNNEISEKSEIFDDQFSVERPDGSNFTLKIRSTKLEDSAMYFCASGLYGAEAFFGQGTRLTVV.

The chain uses TRBV19 and TRBJ2-7, with 9 bases aligning to TRBD1. The CDR3 sequence is 14 residues long. CDR1 is LNHDA, CDR2 SQIVND, per germline (reference sequence). V shed 5 bases, J shed 3 bases, and the junction held 5 bases outside the gene matches. CDR3 residues: CASSLRTGVYEQYF. In DNA form, the CDR3 reads TGTGCCAGTAGTCTCCGGACAGGGGTCTACGAGCAGTACTTC.

CDR3 bases: TGTGCCAGCAGTTTGACAGGACCCTACGAGCAGTACTTC. Amino acid sequence: CASSLTGPYEQYF. The chain combines TRBV27 with TRBJ2-7; maybe TRBD1 (6 bases). The CDR3 has 13 residues. In germline, CDR1 is MNHEY, CDR2 SMNVEV (reference sequence). V shed 3 bases and J shed 2 bases, with 8 bases lying between them.

The chain recombines TRBV29-1 with TRBJ1-2; the match to TRBD1 covers 9 bases. Germline values: CDR1 SQVTM, CDR2 ANQGSEA. V shed 1 base and J 3 bases; nucleotides not matched to a gene: 3. This CDR3 is built from 14 residues. Here the CDR3 DNA reads TGCAGCGTTGAAGCCAGGGACAGGGACTATGGCTACACCTTC. This sequence encodes CSVEARDRDYGYTF.

CDR3 protein: CSAGGVTEAFF. The CDR3 DNA reads TGCAGTGCCGGAGGGGTGACTGAAGCTTTCTTT. The chain has TRBV20-1 and TRBJ1-1; D perhaps matches TRBD1 (5 bases). The CDR3 has 11 amino acids. Per the germline V gene, CDR1 is DFQATT and CDR2 is SNEGSKA (reference sequence). V was shortened by 6 bases and J by 5 bases, with 10 bases between the two germline ends.

To note about this clone: Other DNA sequences in the sample encode the same CDR3. V and J are TRBV30 and TRBJ2-3, with 7 nucleotides matching TRBD2. The CDR3 runs to 14 residues. The V segment lost 5 bases and the J segment 2 bases; nucleotides outside the gene matches: 7. CDR1 and CDR2 (germline): GTSNPN, SVGIG (reference sequence). The CDR3 protein is CAWSVGGITDTQYF. CDR3 in DNA: TGTGCCTGGTCTGTGGGAGGGATCACAGATACGCAGTATTTT.

The genes are TRBV6-1 and TRBJ1-2; weak D call: TRBD1 (5 bases). This CDR3 contains 12 residues. CDR1 and CDR2 (germline): MNHNS, SASEGT. Trimming removed 5 bases at V and 6 bases at J, with 10 bases between. The CDR3 spells CASSWQGHGYTF. For the CDR3, the DNA is TGTGCCAGCAGTTGGCAGGGCCATGGCTACACCTTC.

V usage is TRBV7-9 and J usage is TRBJ2-7; TRBD2 aligns across 8 bases. Per germline, CDR1 SEHNR and CDR2 FQNEAQ (reference sequence). V trimming: 2 bases; J trimming: 5 bases; junction bases outside the gene matches: 14. The CDR3 loop spans 17 amino acids. The CDR3 loop reads CASSLIVFQRGTHEQYF. Here the CDR3 DNA reads TGTGCCAGCAGCTTAATAGTTTTCCAGCGGGGGACCCACGAGCAGTACTTC.

The chain combines TRBV6-1 with TRBJ2-3; 7 bases line up with TRBD2. V lost 6 bases to trimming and J lost 5 bases; unmatched junction nucleotides: 5. The CDR3 sequence is 13 residues long. Germline lookup yields CDR1 MNHNS and CDR2 SASEGT. The CDR3 DNA reads TGTGCCAGCAGGACGACGGGGGGAGATACGCAGTATTTT. It specifies CASRTTGGDTQYF.